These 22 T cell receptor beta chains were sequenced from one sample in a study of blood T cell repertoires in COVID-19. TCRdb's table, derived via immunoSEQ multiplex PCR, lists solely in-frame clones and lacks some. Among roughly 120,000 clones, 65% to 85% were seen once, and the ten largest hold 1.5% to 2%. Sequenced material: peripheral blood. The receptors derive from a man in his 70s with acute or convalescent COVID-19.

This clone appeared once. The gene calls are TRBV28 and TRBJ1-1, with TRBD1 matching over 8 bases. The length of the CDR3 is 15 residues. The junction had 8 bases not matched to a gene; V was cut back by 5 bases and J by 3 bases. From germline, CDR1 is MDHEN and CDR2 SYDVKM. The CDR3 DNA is TGTGCCAGCAGTCCATCAGGACAGGGATACACTGAAGCTTTCTTT. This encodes CASSPSGQGYTEAFF.

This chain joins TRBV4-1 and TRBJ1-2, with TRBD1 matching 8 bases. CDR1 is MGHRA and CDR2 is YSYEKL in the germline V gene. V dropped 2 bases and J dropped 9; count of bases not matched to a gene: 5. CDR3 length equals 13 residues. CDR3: CASSQIGQGRYTF. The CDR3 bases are TGCGCCAGCAGCCAAATCGGACAGGGCCGCTACACCTTC.

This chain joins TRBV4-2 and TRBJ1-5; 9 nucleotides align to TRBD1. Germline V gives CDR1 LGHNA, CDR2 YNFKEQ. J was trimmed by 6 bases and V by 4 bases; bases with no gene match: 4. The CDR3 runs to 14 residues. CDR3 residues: CASSRGQGSQPQHF. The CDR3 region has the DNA TGTGCCAGCAGCCGAGGACAGGGGAGTCAGCCCCAGCATTTT.

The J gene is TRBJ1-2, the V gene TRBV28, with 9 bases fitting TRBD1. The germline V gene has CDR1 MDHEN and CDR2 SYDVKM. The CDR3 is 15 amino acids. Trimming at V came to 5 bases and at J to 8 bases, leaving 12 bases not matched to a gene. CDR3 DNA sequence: TGTGCCAGCAGTACCCCCGGGACAGGGCTTATGGGCTACACCTTC. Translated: CASSTPGTGLMGYTF.

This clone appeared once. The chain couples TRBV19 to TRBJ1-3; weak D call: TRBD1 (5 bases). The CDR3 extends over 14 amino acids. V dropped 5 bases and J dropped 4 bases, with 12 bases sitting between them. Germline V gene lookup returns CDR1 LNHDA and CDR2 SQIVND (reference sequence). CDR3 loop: CASSEAGPGNTIYF. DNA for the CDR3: TGTGCCAGTAGTGAGGCGGGGCCCGGAAACACCATATATTTT.

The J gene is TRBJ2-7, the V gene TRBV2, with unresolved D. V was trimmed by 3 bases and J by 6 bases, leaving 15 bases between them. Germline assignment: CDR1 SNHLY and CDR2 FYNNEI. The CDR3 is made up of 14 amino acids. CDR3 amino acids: CASSEPYLAREQYF. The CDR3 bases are TGTGCCAGCAGTGAGCCGTATCTCGCGCGCGAGCAGTACTTC.

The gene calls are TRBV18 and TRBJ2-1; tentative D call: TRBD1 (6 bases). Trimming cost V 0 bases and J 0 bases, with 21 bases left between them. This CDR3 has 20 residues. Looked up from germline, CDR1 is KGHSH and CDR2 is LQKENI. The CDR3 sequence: CASSPPIETTGFSSYNEQFF. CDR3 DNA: TGTGCCAGCTCACCACCGATTGAGACTACAGGGTTCAGCTCCTACAATGAGCAGTTCTTC.

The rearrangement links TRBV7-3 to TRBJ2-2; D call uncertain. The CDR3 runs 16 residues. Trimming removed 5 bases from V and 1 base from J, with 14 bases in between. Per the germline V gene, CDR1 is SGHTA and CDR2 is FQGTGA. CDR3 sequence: CASSVRSIGNTGELFF. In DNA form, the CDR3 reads TGTGCCAGCAGCGTAAGGTCCATCGGGAACACCGGGGAGCTGTTTTTT. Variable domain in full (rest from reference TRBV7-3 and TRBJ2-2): GAGVSQTPSNKVTEKGKYVELRCDPISGHTALYWYRQSLGQGPEFLIYFQGTGAADDSGLPNDRFFAVRPEGSVSTLKIQRTERGDSAVYLCASSVRSIGNTGELFFGEGSRLTVL.

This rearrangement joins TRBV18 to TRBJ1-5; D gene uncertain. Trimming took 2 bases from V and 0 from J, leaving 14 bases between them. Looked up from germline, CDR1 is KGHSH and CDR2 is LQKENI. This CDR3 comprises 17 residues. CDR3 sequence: CASSPWGGSYSNQPQHF. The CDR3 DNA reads TGTGCCAGCTCACCATGGGGTGGGAGTTATAGCAATCAGCCCCAGCATTTT.

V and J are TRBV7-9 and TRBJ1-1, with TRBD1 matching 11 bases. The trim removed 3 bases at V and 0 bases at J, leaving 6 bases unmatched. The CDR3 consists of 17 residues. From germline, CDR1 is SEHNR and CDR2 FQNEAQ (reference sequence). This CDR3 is CASSFGTGGLMNTEAFF. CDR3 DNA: TGTGCCAGCAGCTTCGGGACAGGGGGGCTTATGAACACTGAAGCTTTCTTT.

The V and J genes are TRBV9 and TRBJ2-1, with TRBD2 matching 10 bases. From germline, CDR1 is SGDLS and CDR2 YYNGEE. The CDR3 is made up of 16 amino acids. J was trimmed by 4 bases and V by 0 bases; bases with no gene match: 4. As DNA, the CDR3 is TGTGCCAGCAGCGTAGCGGCTAGCGGGGGTTACAATGAGCAGTTCTTC. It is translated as CASSVAASGGYNEQFF.

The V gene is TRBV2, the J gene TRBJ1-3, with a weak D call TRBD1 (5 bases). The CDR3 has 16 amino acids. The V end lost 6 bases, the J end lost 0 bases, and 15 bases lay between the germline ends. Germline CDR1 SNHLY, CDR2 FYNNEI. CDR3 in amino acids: CASSASGTSSGNTIYF. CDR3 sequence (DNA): TGTGCCAGCAGCGCCTCCGGGACTAGCTCTGGAAACACCATATATTTT.

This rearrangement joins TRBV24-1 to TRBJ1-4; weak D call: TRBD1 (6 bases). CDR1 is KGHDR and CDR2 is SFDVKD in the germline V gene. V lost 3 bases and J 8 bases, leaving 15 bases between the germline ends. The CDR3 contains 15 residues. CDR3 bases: TGTGCCACCAGTGATGGTCAGGGGAGTAAGGAAAAACTGTTTTTT. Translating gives CATSDGQGSKEKLFF.

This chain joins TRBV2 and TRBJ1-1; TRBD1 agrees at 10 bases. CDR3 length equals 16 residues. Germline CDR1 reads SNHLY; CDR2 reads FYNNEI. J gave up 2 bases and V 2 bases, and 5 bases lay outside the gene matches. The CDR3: CASSERQGATNTEAFF. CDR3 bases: TGTGCCAGCAGTGAAAGACAGGGGGCCACCAACACTGAAGCTTTCTTT. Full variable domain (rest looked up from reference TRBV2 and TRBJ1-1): EPEVTQTPSHQVTQMGQEVILRCVPISNHLYFYWYRQILGQKVEFLVSFYNNEISEKSEIFDDQFSVERPDGSNFTLKIRSTKLEDSAMYFCASSERQGATNTEAFFGQGTRLTVV.

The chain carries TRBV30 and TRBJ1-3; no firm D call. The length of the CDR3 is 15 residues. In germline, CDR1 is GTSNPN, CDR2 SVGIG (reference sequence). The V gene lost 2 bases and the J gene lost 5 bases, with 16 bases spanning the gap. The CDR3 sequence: CAWSPLSPGRNTIYF. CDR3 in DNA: TGTGCCTGGAGTCCGTTGTCCCCGGGGAGAAACACCATATATTTT.

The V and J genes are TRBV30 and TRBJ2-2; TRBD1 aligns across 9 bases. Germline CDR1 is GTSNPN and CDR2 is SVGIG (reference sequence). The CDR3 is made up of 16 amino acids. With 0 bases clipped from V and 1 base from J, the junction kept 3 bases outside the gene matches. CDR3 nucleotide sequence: TGTGCCTGGAGTGTTAGGACAGGGGTGAACACCGGGGAGCTGTTTTTT. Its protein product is CAWSVRTGVNTGELFF.

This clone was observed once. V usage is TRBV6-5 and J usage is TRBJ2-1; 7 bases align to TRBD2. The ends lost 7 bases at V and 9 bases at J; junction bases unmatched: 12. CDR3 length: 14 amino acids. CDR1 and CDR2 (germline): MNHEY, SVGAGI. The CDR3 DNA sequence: TGTGCCAGCACCGTTGGGGGGGATTTGCCTGAGCAGTTCTTC. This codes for CASTVGGDLPEQFF.

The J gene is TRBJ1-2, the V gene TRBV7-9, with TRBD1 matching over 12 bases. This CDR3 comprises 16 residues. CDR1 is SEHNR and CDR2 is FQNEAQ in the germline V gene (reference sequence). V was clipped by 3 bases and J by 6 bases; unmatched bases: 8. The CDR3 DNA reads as TGTGCCAGCAGCTTTGGCCGGGGGACAGGGGGCGATGGCTACACCTTC. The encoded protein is CASSFGRGTGGDGYTF.

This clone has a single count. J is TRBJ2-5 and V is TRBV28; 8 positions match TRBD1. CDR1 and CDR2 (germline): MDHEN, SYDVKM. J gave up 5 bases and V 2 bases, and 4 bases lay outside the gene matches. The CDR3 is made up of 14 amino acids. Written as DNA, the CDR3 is TGTGCCAGCAGTTTACGGACAGGGAAGGAGACCCAGTACTTC. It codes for CASSLRTGKETQYF.

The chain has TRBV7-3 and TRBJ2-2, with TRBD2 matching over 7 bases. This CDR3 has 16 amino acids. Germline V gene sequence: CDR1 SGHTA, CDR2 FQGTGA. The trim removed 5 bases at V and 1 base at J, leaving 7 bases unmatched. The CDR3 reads CASSPSGGGNTGELFF. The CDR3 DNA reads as TGTGCCAGCAGCCCGAGTGGCGGGGGGAACACCGGGGAGCTGTTTTTT.

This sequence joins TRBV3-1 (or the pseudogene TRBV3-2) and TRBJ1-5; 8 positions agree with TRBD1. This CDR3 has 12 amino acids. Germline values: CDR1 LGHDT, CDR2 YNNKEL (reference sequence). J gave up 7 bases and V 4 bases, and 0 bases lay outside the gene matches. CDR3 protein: CASSRQGQPQHF. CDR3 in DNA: TGTGCCAGCAGCCGACAGGGGCAGCCCCAGCATTTT.

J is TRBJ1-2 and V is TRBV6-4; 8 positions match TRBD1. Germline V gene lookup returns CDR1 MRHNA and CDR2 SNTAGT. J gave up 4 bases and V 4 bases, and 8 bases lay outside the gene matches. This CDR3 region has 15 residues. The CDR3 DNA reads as TGTGCCAGCAGTGCCTCCTCAGGGGGCGCCTATGGCTACACCTTC. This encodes CASSASSGGAYGYTF.